The clone carrying this T cell receptor (beta chain) was seen more than once but under ten times. Its antigen is as yet unknown. The data stem from a study of early T cells in non-severe SARS-CoV-2 infection. At the level of the study: Sequencing targeted bulk RNA from unsorted whole blood, leaving chains unpaired. Whole-study results and caveats: Missing private and CD4 specificities, VDJdb matching favored anti-spike CD8 responses.

Trimming removed 5 bases from V and 3 bases from J; junction bases left unmatched: 13. CDR1 is SGHAT, CDR2 FQNNGV, per germline. The CDR3 runs to 18 residues. Unique molecular identifiers tagged individual cDNA molecules. From the 5' RACE reads, TCRdb called clonotypes with MiXCR, one entry per CDR3 protein. Among 64,000 or so distinct CDR3 sequences listed, approximately 11% were seen once. The chain has TRBV11-2 and TRBJ2-2; 9 bases line up with TRBD1. This specimen was whole blood, taken at baseline. The sequence derives from an adult who was a healthcare worker with PCR-confirmed SARS-CoV-2 infection or an uninfected control (not recorded which). CDR3 DNA: TGTGCCAGCAGCCCCCACCGCACCGGGACAGGGTACACCGGGGAGCTGTTTTTT. It translates to CASSPHRTGTGYTGELFF.